The TCR beta chain under discussion was sequenced for a study of T cells in localized non-small cell lung cancer. Germline V CDR1 and CDR2: GTSNPN, SVGIG (reference sequence). The CDR3 covers 15 residues. V lost 3 bases, J lost 2 bases, and 7 bases stayed unmatched. Worth noting for this clone: The antigen is undetermined.

Clones were sequenced by immunoSEQ multiplex PCR, and TCRdb holds only the in-frame ones, with some missing. Counted here are some 28,000 clones, about 87% occurring once; the ten biggest clones make up 2.5% to 3%. Study results and limitations: Without multi-region sequencing, intratumor heterogeneity could not be excluded. A median of roughly 50 of the top 100 tumor clones appeared in adjacent lung, which was paired and uninvolved. In the blood, greater T cell density corresponded to longer overall survival. Measurement of T cell clonality placed uninvolved adjacent lung highest, above the level in tumor.

J is TRBJ2-7 and V is TRBV30, with TRBD2 matching over 10 bases. The clonotype comes from a woman between 18 and 55 years old with stage I lung adenocarcinoma. The sequenced sample was peripheral blood, obtained before any cancer treatment. CDR3 protein: CAWSDSGRPPYEQYF. The DNA of the CDR3 is TGTGCCTGGAGCGATAGCGGGAGGCCGCCCTACGAGCAGTACTTC.